The 19 T cell receptor beta chains given below trace back to one sample, sequenced in a study of cytomegalovirus exposure and HLA in healthy donors. PCR was performed using 60 Vbeta and 13 Jbeta primers. Assay: immunoSEQ multiplex PCR; the TCRdb copy retains only in-frame clones and omits some. The sample consists of about 150,000 clones, 80% of them appearing once. What was sequenced was PBMCs. These receptor sequences come from a woman aged 40 to 55 in good health and CMV-seropositive.

This clone was observed a few times. The chain joins TRBV25-1 to TRBJ2-1, with TRBD2 identical over 9 bases. Germline lookup yields CDR1 MGHDK and CDR2 SYGVNS. CDR3 length: 15 residues. Trimming cost V 8 bases and J 8 bases; bases outside gene matches: 13. Written as DNA, the CDR3 is TGTGCCAGCTGTGTCGCGGGAGGGCCTAAAGATGAGCAGTTCTTC. Translation: CASCVAGGPKDEQFF.

The V and J genes are TRBV9 and TRBJ2-1, with 10 nucleotides matching TRBD2. Germline V gene sequence: CDR1 SGDLS, CDR2 YYNGEE. CDR3 length: 19 amino acids. After removal of 0 bases from V and 7 bases from J, the junction contained 16 bases not matched to a gene. CDR3 amino acids: CASSVDVGWSGRARNEQFF. The CDR3 coding sequence is TGTGCCAGCAGCGTAGATGTGGGATGGAGCGGGAGGGCCAGAAATGAGCAGTTCTTC.

This clone was recorded once. The V and J genes are TRBV27 and TRBJ2-1; D is possibly TRBD2 (7 bases). V dropped 5 bases and J dropped 13 bases, with 15 bases sitting between them. The CDR3 totals 12 residues. Germline-derived CDR1 and CDR2 are MNHEY and SMNVEV (reference sequence). The DNA for the CDR3 is TGTGCCAGCAGTCTCCGCGGGGGCACCCAGTTCTTC. Translated, it gives CASSLRGGTQFF.

On this clone itself: Other DNA sequences in the same sample also yield this CDR3. The chain employs TRBV29-1 and TRBJ2-7; D might be TRBD1 (5 bases). The CDR3 spans 12 residues. CDR1 is SQVTM, CDR2 ANQGSEA, per germline. The ends were cut back, 6 bases at V and 0 bases at J, with 9 bases in the middle. CDR3 residues: CSVRTLSYEQYF. The DNA of the CDR3 is TGCAGCGTGCGGACACTCTCCTACGAGCAGTACTTC.

This clone was detected a few times. This chain connects TRBV19 to TRBJ1-5; D ambiguous. The V end was cut by 6 bases, the J end by 6 bases, with 15 bases between. This CDR3 spans 14 amino acids. Germline V CDR1 and CDR2: LNHDA, SQIVND (reference sequence). The CDR3 here is CASRPVLGSQPQHF. CDR3 in DNA: TGTGCCAGTAGACCCGTTCTGGGGAGTCAGCCCCAGCATTTT.

The CDR3 DNA reads as TGTGCCAGCACTCGAGCGGGAGTTGGCCACGAGCAGTACTTC. This gives the protein CASTRAGVGHEQYF. The J gene is TRBJ2-7, the V gene TRBV11-3, with 8 bases aligning to TRBD2. V was pared by 7 bases and J by 5 bases, with 10 bases of the junction left unmatched. Germline V lookup: CDR1 SGHNT, CDR2 YENEEA. The CDR3 runs to 14 residues.

The J gene is TRBJ1-2, the V gene TRBV18; D is possibly TRBD1 (6 bases). This CDR3 spans 16 amino acids. From germline, CDR1 is KGHSH and CDR2 LQKENI. V was cut by 3 bases and J by 6 bases, with 20 bases left in between. The CDR3 here is CASSPRTGWQGNGYTF. The CDR3 DNA is TGTGCCAGCTCACCGAGAACAGGGTGGCAGGGGAATGGCTACACCTTC.

The chain links TRBV6-5 to TRBJ2-3, with a weak D call TRBD2 (6 bases). The V end lost 0 bases, the J end lost 1 base, and 8 bases lay between the germline ends. This CDR3 has 15 residues. CDR1 is MNHEY and CDR2 is SVGAGI in the germline V gene. The CDR3 DNA reads as TGTGCCAGCAGTTACTCCGGCGGGGGCACAGATACGCAGTATTTT. This translates into CASSYSGGGTDTQYF.

V and J are TRBV5-8 and TRBJ1-4, with 7 nucleotides matching TRBD1. After removal of 0 bases from V and 9 bases from J, the junction contained 14 bases not matched to a gene. The germline V gene has CDR1 SGHTS and CDR2 YDEGEE. The CDR3 covers 17 residues. CDR3 residues: CASSLVLDRVHNQKLFF. As DNA, the CDR3 is TGTGCCAGCAGCTTGGTCCTCGACAGGGTCCACAATCAAAAACTGTTTTTT.

The V and J genes are TRBV4-2 and TRBJ2-2; TRBD2 might be the D (6 bases). Germline V gene lookup returns CDR1 LGHNA and CDR2 YNFKEQ. CDR3 length: 15 amino acids. V gave up 2 bases and J gave up 4 bases, with 11 bases separating them. CDR3: CASSQNSGGTGELFF. The CDR3 region has the DNA TGTGCCAGCAGCCAAAATAGCGGCGGCACCGGGGAGCTGTTTTTT.

The gene calls are TRBV7-2 and TRBJ2-1; D perhaps matches TRBD1 (6 bases). Germline V gives CDR1 SGHTA, CDR2 FQGNSA. V shed 2 bases and J shed 4 bases, with 18 bases lying between them. The CDR3 is 17 amino acids. The CDR3 protein is CASSLRATGTPYNEQFF. The CDR3 DNA reads as TGTGCCAGCAGCTTAAGGGCGACCGGGACACCTTACAATGAGCAGTTCTTC.

The V and J genes are TRBV7-3 and TRBJ2-1; 11 bases align to TRBD2. Germline V lookup: CDR1 SGHTA, CDR2 FQGTGA. This CDR3 contains 15 residues. With V trimmed by 6 bases and J by 2 bases, 3 bases remained unmatched. DNA of the CDR3: TGTGCCAGCAGTATAGCGGGAGGGCCCTACAATGAGCAGTTCTTC. This encodes CASSIAGGPYNEQFF.

The chain combines TRBV5-1 with TRBJ1-1; 10 nucleotides line up with TRBD1. Germline lookup yields CDR1 SGHRS and CDR2 YFSETQ. J lost 7 bases, V lost 2 bases, and 2 bases had no gene match. CDR3 length: 13 residues. CDR3 amino acids: CASSFGQGVEAFF. The CDR3 DNA reads TGCGCCAGCAGCTTTGGACAGGGGGTTGAAGCTTTCTTT.

CDR3 sequence reads: CASSQSTDTQYF. CDR3 nucleotide sequence: TGTGCCAGCAGCCAGTCCACAGATACGCAGTATTTT. The rearrangement uses TRBV28 and TRBJ2-3, with D unresolved. The V gene lost 6 bases and the J gene lost 2 bases, with 6 bases spanning the gap. Germline V CDR1 and CDR2: MDHEN, SYDVKM. The length of the CDR3 is 12 residues.

This clone showed up just a few times. The CDR3 loop reads CASSRLQGSGNTIYF. DNA for the CDR3: TGTGCCAGCAGCCGATTACAGGGCTCTGGAAACACCATATATTTT. The chain carries TRBV7-9 and TRBJ1-3, with a possible D match to TRBD1 (6 bases). The CDR3 is made up of 15 amino acids. Trimming stripped 5 bases from V and 0 bases from J, with 11 bases between. Looked up from germline, CDR1 is SEHNR and CDR2 is FQNEAQ (reference sequence).

This chain uses TRBV5-1 with TRBJ2-1, with 13 bases identical to TRBD2. The CDR3 spans 18 residues. Germline V lookup: CDR1 SGHRS, CDR2 YFSETQ. Trimming removed 1 base from V and 8 bases from J; junction bases left unmatched: 12. The CDR3 region has the DNA TGCGCCAGCAGCTTGTCTTCAATGCGGACTAGCGGGAGCCATGAGCAGTTCTTC. As protein: CASSLSSMRTSGSHEQFF.

The chain has TRBV19 and TRBJ1-1; no clear D gene. V lost 3 bases, J lost 3 bases, and 8 bases lay in between. Looked up from germline, CDR1 is LNHDA and CDR2 is SQIVND (reference sequence). The CDR3 loop spans 13 amino acids. The CDR3 coding sequence is TGTGCCAGTAGTATCAAAGCGGACACTGAAGCTTTCTTT. As protein: CASSIKADTEAFF.

Of note for this clone: One end of the junction fails to match germline, which may point to a read error. The chain carries TRBV5-4 and TRBJ2-5; D possibly matches TRBD1 or TRBD2 (5 bases each). Germline V gives CDR1 SGHNT, CDR2 YYREEE (reference sequence). CDR3 length: 16 residues. The DNA for the CDR3 is TGTGCCAGCAACTTGGGGAGTGGGGCTGGTCAGGAGACCCAGTACTTC. Amino acid sequence: CASNLGSGAGQETQYF.

The chain recombines TRBV27 with TRBJ2-7, with 11 bases matching TRBD1. This CDR3 contains 14 residues. The germline V gene has CDR1 MNHEY and CDR2 SMNVEV (reference sequence). The trim removed 6 bases at V and 0 bases at J, leaving 1 base unmatched. The CDR3 region has the DNA TGTGCCAGCAGGGGGACAGGGGGCTCCTACGAGCAGTACTTC. Translation gives CASRGTGGSYEQYF.